This T cell receptor beta chain came from a study of CD8 T cells in Susac syndrome. Study details: When blood was drawn, the patients with Susac syndrome were therapy-naive, on corticosteroids, or on intravenous immunoglobulin alone. Whole-study findings and limits: The number of individuals included in the study's TCR sequencing and HLA analysis was acknowledged as relatively small. The authors found no clonal expansion in Susac syndrome CD4+ T cell repertoires.

Diagnostic criteria defined recently for definite or probable disease were met by the Susac syndrome patients. CDR1 MNHNY and CDR2 SVGAGI come from the germline V gene (reference sequence). V gave up 5 bases and J gave up 5 bases; unmatched junction bases: 7. CDR3 length: 14 amino acids. After extraction with the RNeasy kit, roughly 0.5 to 1 ug of the RNA was reverse transcribed using random hexamers. Each CDR3 protein gets one entry after TCRdb re-called the immunoSEQ multiplex PCR reads with MiXCR. The sample has around 190,000 distinct CDR3 sequences, 90% to 95% seen once. Comments on this clonotype: Its target is not known.

Sample: CD4+ T cells from PBMCs. V and J are TRBV6-6 and TRBJ2-5; 8 bases are shared with TRBD2. The clonotype was recovered from a human donor with Susac syndrome. The CDR3 DNA is TGTGCCAGCAGTGGAATAGCGGGGAGGGAGACCCAGTACTTC. Encoded protein: CASSGIAGRETQYF.